A single T cell receptor (beta chain) is shown here with its context. This sample was taken from a study of blood T cell repertoires in COVID-19. The germline CDR1 and CDR2 sequences are SGHNT and YENEEA. This CDR3 is 16 amino acids long. Trimming removed 1 base at V and 6 bases at J, with 17 bases between. The repertoire was sequenced with immunoSEQ multiplex PCR; TCRdb's copy has only in-frame clones and lacks some. The table has approximately 140,000 clones, over 75% seen once. The genes are TRBV11-3 and TRBJ2-3, with D perhaps matching TRBD2 (6 bases). This receptor was obtained from a man aged 55 to 69 with active or convalescent COVID-19. Sequenced sample: peripheral blood. The CDR3 nucleotides read TGTGCCAGCAGCTTAGGGGGCGGGGCGCCAGTGGATACGCAGTATTTT. This codes for CASSLGGGAPVDTQYF.